These 10 T cell receptor beta chains were sequenced from one sample in a study of T cells in Graves' hyperthyroidism and ophthalmopathy. RNA transcripts were the template for amplifying TCR beta CDR3 regions. Initially, a first-round RT-PCR of the TCR CDR3 employed the HTBI primer set. TCRdb re-derived calls from the multiplex PCR reads in MiXCR, one entry per CDR3 protein. The table has about 270,000 distinct CDR3 sequences, over 20% seen once. The sample comprised blood. The receptors were sampled from a woman aged 40 to 55 with Graves' ophthalmopathy.

This clonotype has at least ten counts. The rearrangement joins TRBV6-4 to TRBJ1-5; D remains unclear. Looked up from germline, CDR1 is MRHNA and CDR2 is SNTAGT. V lost 7 bases and J 5 bases, leaving 12 bases between the germline ends. The CDR3 has 13 residues. CDR3 amino acids: CASTVPQHQPQHF. The CDR3 DNA reads as TGTGCCAGCACCGTACCCCAGCATCAGCCCCAGCATTTT.

The chain is built from TRBV20-1 and TRBJ1-6, with D tentatively TRBD1 (6 bases). Germline CDR1 and CDR2: DFQATT and SNEGSKA (reference sequence). Trimming took off 2 bases at V and 9 bases at J, with 11 bases between the two ends. The CDR3 is 13 residues long. The CDR3 nucleotides are TGCAGTGCTAGAATGGGGGCAACTTCACCCCTCCACTTT. Its protein product is CSARMGATSPLHF.

This clonotype was seen a handful of times. This sequence joins TRBV6-1 and TRBJ2-2; 10 positions match TRBD2. Losses at the gene ends were 7 bases for V and 3 bases for J; bases not matched to a gene: 11. CDR1 MNHNS and CDR2 SASEGT come from the germline V gene. CDR3 length equals 17 residues. CDR3 loop: CASNGLTSGIHTGELFF. The CDR3 nucleotides are TGTGCCAGCAACGGGCTTACTAGCGGGATACACACCGGGGAGCTGTTTTTT.

The chain couples TRBV15 to TRBJ2-5; D not certain. CDR1 LNHNV and CDR2 YYDKDF come from the germline V gene (reference sequence). The CDR3 loop spans 13 amino acids. V gave up 0 bases and J gave up 5 bases, with 7 bases separating them. The CDR3 DNA reads TGTGCCACCAGCAGAGACACGGACGAGACCCAGTACTTC. Amino acid sequence: CATSRDTDETQYF.

This clonotype was detected ten times or more. The chain joins TRBV7-3 to TRBJ2-5, with a weak D call TRBD2 (5 bases). CDR3 length: 13 amino acids. Germline assignment: CDR1 SGHTA and CDR2 FQGTGA. Trimming removed 2 bases at V and 5 bases at J, with 9 bases between. The CDR3 region has the DNA TGTGCCAGCAGCTTACTAGCCTGGGAGACCCAGTACTTC. It encodes CASSLLAWETQYF.

This clonotype was found many times. The V call is TRBV30, the J call TRBJ2-2; 9 bases align to TRBD1. Trimming at V came to 2 bases and at J to 9 bases, leaving 4 bases not matched to a gene. Germline CDR1 is GTSNPN and CDR2 is SVGIG (reference sequence). The CDR3 extends over 13 amino acids. The CDR3 sequence is CAWSPGTGRELFF. The CDR3 DNA reads TGTGCCTGGAGTCCCGGGACAGGGAGGGAGCTGTTTTTT.

This clonotype was picked up many times. The chain recombines TRBV20-1 with TRBJ1-1, with D unclear. V was shortened by 4 bases and J by 4 bases, with 10 bases between the two germline ends. Germline V gives CDR1 DFQATT, CDR2 SNEGSKA (reference sequence). The CDR3 contains 12 residues. CDR3: CSAIVGPTEAFF. The CDR3 DNA is TGCAGTGCTATTGTAGGCCCCACTGAAGCTTTCTTT.

This chain connects TRBV7-3 to TRBJ1-5; D possibly corresponds to TRBD1 (5 bases). V lost 4 bases to trimming and J lost 9 bases, with 13 bases between them. CDR1 and CDR2 from the germline V gene are SGHTA and FQGTGA. CDR3 length equals 13 residues. CDR3 residues: CASSWDPGGPQHF. CDR3 in DNA: TGTGCCAGCAGCTGGGACCCTGGCGGGCCCCAGCATTTT. The whole variable domain, filled in from reference TRBV7-3 and TRBJ1-5, reads GAGVSQTPSNKVTEKGKYVELRCDPISGHTALYWYRQSLGQGPEFLIYFQGTGAADDSGLPNDRFFAVRPEGSVSTLKIQRTERGDSAVYLCASSWDPGGPQHFGDGTRLSIL.

This clonotype was counted ten times or more. The chain links TRBV7-9 to TRBJ2-5; D ambiguous. V lost 3 bases to trimming and J lost 4 bases, with 6 bases between them. Looked up from germline, CDR1 is SEHNR and CDR2 is FQNEAQ (reference sequence). The CDR3 spans 12 residues. The CDR3 region has the DNA TGTGCCAGCAGCTTGATGGCAGAGACCCAGTACTTC. Translated, it gives CASSLMAETQYF.

This clonotype was recorded many times. The genes are TRBV3-1 and TRBJ2-5; TRBD2 aligns across 9 bases. The germline CDR1 and CDR2 sequences are LGHDT and YNNKEL (reference sequence). The CDR3 is made up of 19 amino acids. V was pared by 5 bases and J by 7 bases, with 23 bases of the junction left unmatched. CDR3 amino acids: CASSSFRSSGRQPTGTQYF. CDR3 nucleotides: TGTGCCAGCAGCTCATTCCGGAGTAGCGGGAGACAACCGACAGGGACCCAGTACTTC.